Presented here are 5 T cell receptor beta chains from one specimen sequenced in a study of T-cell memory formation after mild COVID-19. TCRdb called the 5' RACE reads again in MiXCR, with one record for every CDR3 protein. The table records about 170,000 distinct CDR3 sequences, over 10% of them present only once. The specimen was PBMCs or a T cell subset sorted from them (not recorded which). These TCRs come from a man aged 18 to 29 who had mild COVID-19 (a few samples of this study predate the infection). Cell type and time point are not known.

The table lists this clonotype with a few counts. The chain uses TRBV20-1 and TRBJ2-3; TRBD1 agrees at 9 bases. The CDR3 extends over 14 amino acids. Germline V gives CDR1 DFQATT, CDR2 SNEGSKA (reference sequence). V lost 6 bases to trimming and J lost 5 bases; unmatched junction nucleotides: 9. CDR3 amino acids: CSAPGQGFRDTQYF. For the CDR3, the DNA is TGCAGTGCACCGGGACAGGGTTTTCGAGATACGCAGTATTTT.

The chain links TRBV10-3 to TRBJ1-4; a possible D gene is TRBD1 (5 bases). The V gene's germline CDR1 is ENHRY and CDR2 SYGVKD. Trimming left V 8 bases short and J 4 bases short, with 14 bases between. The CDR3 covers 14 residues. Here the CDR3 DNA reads TGTGCCATCGGGACGGGGACCCTTAATGAAAAACTGTTTTTT. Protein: CAIGTGTLNEKLFF.

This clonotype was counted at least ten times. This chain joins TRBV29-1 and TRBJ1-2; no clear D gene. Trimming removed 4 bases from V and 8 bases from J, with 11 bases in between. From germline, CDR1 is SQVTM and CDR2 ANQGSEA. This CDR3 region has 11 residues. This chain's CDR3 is CSVAADTGYTF. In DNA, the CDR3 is TGCAGCGTTGCCGCTGACACCGGCTACACCTTC.

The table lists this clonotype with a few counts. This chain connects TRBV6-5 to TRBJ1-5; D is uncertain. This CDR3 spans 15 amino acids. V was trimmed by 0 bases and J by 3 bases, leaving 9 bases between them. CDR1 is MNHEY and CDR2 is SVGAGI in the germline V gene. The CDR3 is CASSYSGSTNQPQHF. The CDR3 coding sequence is TGTGCCAGCAGTTACTCGGGTAGTACCAATCAGCCCCAGCATTTT.

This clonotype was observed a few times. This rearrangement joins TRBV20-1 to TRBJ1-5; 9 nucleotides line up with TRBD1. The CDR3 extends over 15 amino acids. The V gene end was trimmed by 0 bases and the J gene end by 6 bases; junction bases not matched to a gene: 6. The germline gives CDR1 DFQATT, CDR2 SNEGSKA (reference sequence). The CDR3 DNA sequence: TGCAGTGCTAGAGATCGGACAGGGGACCGTCAGCCCCAGCATTTT. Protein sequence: CSARDRTGDRQPQHF.